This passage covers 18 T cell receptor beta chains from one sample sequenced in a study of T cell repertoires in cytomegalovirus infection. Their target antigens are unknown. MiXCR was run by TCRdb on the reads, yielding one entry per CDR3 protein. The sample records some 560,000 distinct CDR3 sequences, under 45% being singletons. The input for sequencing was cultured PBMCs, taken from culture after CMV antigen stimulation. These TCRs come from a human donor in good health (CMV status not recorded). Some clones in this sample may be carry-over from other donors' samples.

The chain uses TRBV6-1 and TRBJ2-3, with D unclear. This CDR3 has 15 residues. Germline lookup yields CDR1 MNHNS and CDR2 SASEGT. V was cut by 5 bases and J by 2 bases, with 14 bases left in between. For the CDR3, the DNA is TGTGCCAGCAGTTTAGTAGGGCCCCTCACAGATACGCAGTATTTT. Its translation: CASSLVGPLTDTQYF.

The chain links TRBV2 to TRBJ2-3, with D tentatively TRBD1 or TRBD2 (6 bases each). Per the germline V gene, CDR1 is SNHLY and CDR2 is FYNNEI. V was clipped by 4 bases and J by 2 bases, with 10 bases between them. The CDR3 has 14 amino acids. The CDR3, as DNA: TGTGCCAGCAGTGCGGGGGCCTACACAGATACGCAGTATTTT. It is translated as CASSAGAYTDTQYF.

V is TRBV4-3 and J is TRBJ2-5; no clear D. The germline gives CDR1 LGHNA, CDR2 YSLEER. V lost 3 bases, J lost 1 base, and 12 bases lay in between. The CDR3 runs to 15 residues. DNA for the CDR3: TGCGCCAGCAGCCAGCAGTTGGCCTTCCAAGAGACCCAGTACTTC. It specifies CASSQQLAFQETQYF.

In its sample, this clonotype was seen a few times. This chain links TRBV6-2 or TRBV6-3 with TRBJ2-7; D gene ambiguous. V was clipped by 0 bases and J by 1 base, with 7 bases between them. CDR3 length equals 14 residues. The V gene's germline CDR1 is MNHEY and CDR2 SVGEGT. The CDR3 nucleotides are TGTGCCAGCAGTTACTCTGGGCGATCCTACGAGCAGTACTTC. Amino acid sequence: CASSYSGRSYEQYF.

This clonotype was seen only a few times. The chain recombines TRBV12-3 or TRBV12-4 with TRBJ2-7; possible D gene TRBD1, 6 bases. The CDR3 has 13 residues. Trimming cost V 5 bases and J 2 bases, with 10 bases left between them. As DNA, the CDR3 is TGTGCCAGCAGTCTACAGGGTACCTACGAGCAGTACTTC. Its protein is CASSLQGTYEQYF.

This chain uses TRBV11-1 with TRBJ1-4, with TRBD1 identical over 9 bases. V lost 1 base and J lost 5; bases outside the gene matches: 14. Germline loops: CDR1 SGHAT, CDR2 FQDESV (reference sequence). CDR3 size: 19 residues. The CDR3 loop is CASSLGVPGQGSRNEKLFF. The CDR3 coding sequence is TGTGCCAGCAGCTTAGGCGTTCCGGGACAGGGATCACGGAATGAAAAACTGTTTTTT.

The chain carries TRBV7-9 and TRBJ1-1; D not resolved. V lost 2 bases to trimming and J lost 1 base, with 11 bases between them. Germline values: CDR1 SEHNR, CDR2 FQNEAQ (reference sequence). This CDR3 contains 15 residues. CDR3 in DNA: TGTGCCAGCAGCTTAAAAAGGGTGGGGAACACTGAAGCTTTCTTT. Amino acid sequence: CASSLKRVGNTEAFF.

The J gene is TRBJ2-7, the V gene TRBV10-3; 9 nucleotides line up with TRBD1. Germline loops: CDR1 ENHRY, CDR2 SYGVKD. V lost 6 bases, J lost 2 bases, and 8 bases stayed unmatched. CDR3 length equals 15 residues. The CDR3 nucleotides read TGTGCCATCAGCGAAGCTACAGGGGGCCCCTACGAGCAGTACTTC. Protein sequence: CAISEATGGPYEQYF.

CDR3 sequence: CSARGLFVYEQYF. CDR3 nucleotide sequence: TGCAGTGCTAGAGGACTATTTGTCTACGAGCAGTACTTC. The chain uses TRBV20-1 and TRBJ2-7; maybe TRBD2 (5 bases). This CDR3 contains 13 residues. The V end lost 1 base, the J end lost 3 bases, and 10 bases lay between the germline ends. Germline assignment: CDR1 DFQATT and CDR2 SNEGSKA (reference sequence).

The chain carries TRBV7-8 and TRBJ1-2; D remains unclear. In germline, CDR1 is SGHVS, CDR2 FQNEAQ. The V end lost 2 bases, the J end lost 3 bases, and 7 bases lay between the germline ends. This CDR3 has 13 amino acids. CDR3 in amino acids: CASSLLKYYGYTF. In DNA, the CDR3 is TGTGCCAGCAGCTTACTGAAATACTATGGCTACACCTTC.

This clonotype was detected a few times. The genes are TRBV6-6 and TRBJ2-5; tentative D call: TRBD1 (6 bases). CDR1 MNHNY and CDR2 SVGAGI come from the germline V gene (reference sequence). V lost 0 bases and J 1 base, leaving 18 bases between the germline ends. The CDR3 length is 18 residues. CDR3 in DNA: TGTGCCAGCAGTTACTCAGGGGGAACCCCCAGGAGCCAAGAGACCCAGTACTTC. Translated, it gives CASSYSGGTPRSQETQYF.

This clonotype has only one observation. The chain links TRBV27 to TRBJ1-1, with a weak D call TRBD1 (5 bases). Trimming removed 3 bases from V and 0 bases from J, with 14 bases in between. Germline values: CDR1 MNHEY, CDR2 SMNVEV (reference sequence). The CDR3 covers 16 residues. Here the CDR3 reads CASSFDHRNMNTEAFF. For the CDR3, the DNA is TGTGCCAGCAGTTTTGATCACAGGAACATGAACACTGAAGCTTTCTTT.

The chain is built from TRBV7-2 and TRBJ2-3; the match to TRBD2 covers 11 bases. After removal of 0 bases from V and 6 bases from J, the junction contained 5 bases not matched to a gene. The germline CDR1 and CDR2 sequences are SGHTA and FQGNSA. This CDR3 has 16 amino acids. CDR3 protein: CASSLASSGRLDTQYF. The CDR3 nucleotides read TGTGCCAGCAGCTTAGCTTCTAGCGGGAGGTTGGATACGCAGTATTTT.

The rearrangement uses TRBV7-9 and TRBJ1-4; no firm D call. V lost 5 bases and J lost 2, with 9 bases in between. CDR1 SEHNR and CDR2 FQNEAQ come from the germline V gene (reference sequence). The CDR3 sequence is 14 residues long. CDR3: CASSRRQTNEKLFF. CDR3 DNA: TGTGCCAGCAGCCGACGGCAGACTAATGAAAAACTGTTTTTT.

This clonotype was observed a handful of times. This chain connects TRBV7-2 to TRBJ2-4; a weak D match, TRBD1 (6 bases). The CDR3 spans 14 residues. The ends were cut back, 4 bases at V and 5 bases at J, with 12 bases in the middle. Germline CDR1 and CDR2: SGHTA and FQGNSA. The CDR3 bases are TGTGCCAGCAGCTCCAGGCCAGGGGAAAACATTCAGTACTTC. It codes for CASSSRPGENIQYF.

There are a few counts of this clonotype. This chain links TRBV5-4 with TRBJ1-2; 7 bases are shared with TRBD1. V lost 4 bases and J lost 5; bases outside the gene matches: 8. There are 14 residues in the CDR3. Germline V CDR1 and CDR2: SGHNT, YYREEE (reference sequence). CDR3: CASSVRDSFYGYTF. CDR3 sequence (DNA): TGTGCCAGCAGCGTCCGGGACAGCTTTTATGGCTACACCTTC.

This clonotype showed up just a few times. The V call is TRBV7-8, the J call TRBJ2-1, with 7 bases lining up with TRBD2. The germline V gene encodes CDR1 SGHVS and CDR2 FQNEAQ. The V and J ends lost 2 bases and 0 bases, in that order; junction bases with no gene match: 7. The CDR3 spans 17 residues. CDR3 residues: CASSLRGGLSSYNEQFF. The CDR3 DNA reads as TGTGCCAGCAGCTTACGCGGGGGACTAAGCTCCTACAATGAGCAGTTCTTC. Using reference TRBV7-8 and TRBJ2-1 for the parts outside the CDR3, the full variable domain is GAGVSQSPRYKVAKRGQDVALRCDPISGHVSLFWYQQALGQGPEFLTYFQNEAQLDKSGLPSDRFFAERPEGSVSTLKIQRTQQEDSAVYLCASSLRGGLSSYNEQFFGPGTRLTVL.

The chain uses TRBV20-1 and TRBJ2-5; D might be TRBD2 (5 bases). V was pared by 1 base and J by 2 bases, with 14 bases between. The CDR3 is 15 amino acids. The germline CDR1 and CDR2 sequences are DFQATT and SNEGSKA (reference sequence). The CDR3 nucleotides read TGCAGTGCTAGAGGACGGGGAGACCTGCAAGAGACCCAGTACTTC. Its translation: CSARGRGDLQETQYF.